This TCR beta chain emerged from a study of T cells in localized non-small cell lung cancer. A word on this clone: What it binds is unknown.

Data came from immunoSEQ multiplex PCR; TCRdb stores just in-frame clones and leaves some out. The repertoire holds about 130,000 clones, with roughly nine tenths as singletons. Study-wide results and caveats: Appearing in adjacent lung were a median approximately 50 of the top 100 tumor clones.

Trimming stripped 2 bases from V and 3 bases from J, with 13 bases between. Germline V gives CDR1 SGHVS, CDR2 FNYEAQ. The CDR3 runs to 15 residues. Sequenced material: peripheral blood, taken before any cancer treatment. This clonotype was sampled from a female donor at least 60 years old with stage I lung adenocarcinoma. The chain has TRBV7-6 and TRBJ2-5, with D perhaps matching TRBD2 (5 bases). The CDR3 protein is CASSLLARGKETQYF. CDR3 bases: TGTGCCAGCAGCTTACTGGCCCGGGGTAAAGAGACCCAGTACTTC. The full variable domain, its missing parts supplied by reference TRBV7-6 and TRBJ2-5, is GAGVSQSPRYKVTKRGQDVALRCDPISGHVSLYWYRQALGQGPEFLTYFNYEAQQDKSGLPNDRFSAERPEGSISTLTIQRTEQRDSAMYRCASSLLARGKETQYFGPGTRLLVL.